These T cell receptor beta chains were read from a single sample in a study of blood T cell repertoires in COVID-19. Sequencing used immunoSEQ multiplex PCR; TCRdb keeps in-frame clones, though not all of them. This table has about 210,000 clones, over 75% appearing once. The sequenced sample was PBMCs or T cells enriched from blood (not recorded which). Source of these receptors: a man aged 30 to 39 in a cohort exposed to, infected with or recovered from COVID-19 (not recorded which). CDR3s include the opening cysteine and the closing phenylalanine or tryptophan. A D gene is named only where the DNA matches it firmly. Some rows mark clone size as missing; the rest say once, few, many or name a class of expanded clone.

len	d_gene	abundance	j_gene	v_gene	CDR3nt	CDR3aa
15	.	.	TRBJ2-7	TRBV7-9	TGTGCCAGCAGCTCGAACGGGATCCAGGTACACGAGCAGTACTTC	CASSSNGIQVHEQYF
15	TRBD1	.	TRBJ2-6	TRBV4-2	TGTGCCAGCAGCCAATCCCGGGGACAGGTCAACGTCCTGACTTTC	CASSQSRGQVNVLTF
13	.	.	TRBJ1-1	TRBV19	TGTGCCAGTAGTATGGGGAGGGGCGCTGAAGCTTTCTTT	CASSMGRGAEAFF
14	.	.	TRBJ1-2	TRBV9	TGTGCCAGCAGCGTAGATGGGCCTAACTATGGCTACACCTTC	CASSVDGPNYGYTF
14	.	.	TRBJ1-1	TRBV21-1	TGTGCCAGCAGCAAAAAAGACAGGAACACTGAAGCTTTCTTT	CASSKKDRNTEAFF
16	TRBD1	.	TRBJ1-6	TRBV5-1	TGCGCCAGCAGCTTGGGTCAGCAGGGGGTGAATTCACCCCTCCACTTT	CASSLGQQGVNSPLHF
12	.	.	TRBJ1-1	TRBV6-2/TRBV6-3	TGTGCCAGCAGTTACGGTACAGTTGAAGCTTTCTTT	CASSYGTVEAFF
13	.	.	TRBJ2-5	TRBV7-8	TGTGCCAGCGATGAAGGACAGCAAGAGACCCAGTACTTC	CASDEGQQETQYF
15	TRBD1	.	TRBJ2-5	TRBV7-7	TGTGCTAGCAGCTTAGCCAGGGGGATTCAGGAGACCCAGTACTTC	CASSLARGIQETQYF
15	.	once	TRBJ1-4	TRBV13	TGTGCCAGCAGCTTAGGCCGCAGGGGACGGGAAAAACTGTTTTTT	CASSLGRRGREKLFF
11	.	.	TRBJ1-2	TRBV7-9	TGTGCCAGCAGCTTAGGTGGCGGGGACACCTTC	CASSLGGGDTF
18	TRBD1	once	TRBJ2-2	TRBV19	TGTGCCAGTAGTAACCGCGGTATGGCAGGGGGGAACACCGGGGAGCTGTTTTTT	CASSNRGMAGGNTGELFF
15	TRBD2	.	TRBJ2-1	TRBV27	TGTGCCAGCAAGGCCAATAGCGGGCGGGGGAGGAGAAAGTTCTTC	CASKANSGRGRRKFF
14	.	.	TRBJ1-6	TRBV14	TGTGCCAGCAGCCAAGAGGCAGGATATTCACCCCTCCACTTT	CASSQEAGYSPLHF
17	TRBD2	.	TRBJ2-3	TRBV27	TGTGCCAGCAGTTTAATTGGCGGGAGAACCGCCGCAGATACGCAGTATTTT	CASSLIGGRTAADTQYF
14	TRBD2	once	TRBJ2-7	TRBV5-1	TGCGCCAGCAGCCCTGCGACTAGCGCCTACGAGCAGTACTTC	CASSPATSAYEQYF
15	TRBD2	.	TRBJ2-1	TRBV7-3	TGTGCCAGCAGCCCGACTAGCGGGAAGAGGCATGAGCAGTTCTTC	CASSPTSGKRHEQFF
13	.	.	TRBJ2-1	TRBV4-2	TGTGCCAGCAGCCAGGTCCTAGCCGATGAGCAGTTCTTC	CASSQVLADEQFF
13	.	.	TRBJ1-2	TRBV27	TGTGCCAGCAGCAACCAGGGAAACTATGGCTACACCTTC	CASSNQGNYGYTF
13	.	.	TRBJ1-1	TRBV1	TGCACCAGAACAGGGGCGTCGAACACTGAAGCTTTCTTT	CTRTGASNTEAFF
17	TRBD2	.	TRBJ2-1	TRBV5-1	TGCGCCAGCAGCTCGGGACTAGCACCTACACGTTACAATGAGCAGTTCTTC	CASSSGLAPTRYNEQFF
16	TRBD2	few	TRBJ2-1	TRBV5-5	TGTGCCAGCAGCGGCGGTAGCGGGAGGTCAGAACGTGAGCAGTTCTTC	CASSGGSGRSEREQFF
14	.	.	TRBJ1-4	TRBV11-2	TGTGCCAGCAGCTTAGTGGGCCTTAATGAAAAACTGTTTTTT	CASSLVGLNEKLFF
14	TRBD1	.	TRBJ2-5	TRBV14	TGTGCCAGCAGCCAGAACAGGGGTCAAGAGACCCAGTACTTC	CASSQNRGQETQYF
16	TRBD1	.	TRBJ2-3	TRBV4-1	TGCGCCAGCAGCCAGCGGTTTGGACAGGGGCAGGATACGCAGTATTTT	CASSQRFGQGQDTQYF